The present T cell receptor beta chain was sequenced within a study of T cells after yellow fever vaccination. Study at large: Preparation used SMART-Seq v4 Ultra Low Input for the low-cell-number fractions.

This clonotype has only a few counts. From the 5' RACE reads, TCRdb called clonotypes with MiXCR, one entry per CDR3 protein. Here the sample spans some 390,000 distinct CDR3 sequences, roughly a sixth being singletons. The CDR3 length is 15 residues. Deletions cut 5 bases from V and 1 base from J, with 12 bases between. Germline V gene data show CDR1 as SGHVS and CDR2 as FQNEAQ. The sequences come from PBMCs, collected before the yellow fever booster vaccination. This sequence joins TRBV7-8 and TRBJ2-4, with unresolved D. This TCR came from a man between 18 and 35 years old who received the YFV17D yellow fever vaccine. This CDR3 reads CASSRGALAKNIQYF. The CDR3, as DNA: TGTGCCAGCAGCCGAGGTGCGTTGGCCAAAAACATTCAGTACTTC.